Listed below are T cell receptor beta chains from one sample, sequenced in a study of OX40 agonist ivuxolimab in advanced cancers. TCRdb keeps only in-frame clones here, not all; method: immunoSEQ multiplex PCR. The profile shows 55,000 to 85,000 clones, approximately 90% of them singletons. The specimen comprised CD4+ or CD8+ T cells sorted from blood, sampled in a trial of the OX40 agonist ivuxolimab. The receptors stem from an adult with an advanced solid tumor such as melanoma, head and neck, liver or kidney cancer. Both conserved end residues are part of each CDR3. D genes are given only for firm matches. Clone size, where shown, is once, few, many, or a class for clones that have expanded.

clone size	V gene	J gene	D gene	CDR3 protein	CDR3 DNA
NA	TRBV9	TRBJ1-3	NA	CASSVEGIGNTIYF	TGTGCCAGCAGCGTAGAAGGGATCGGAAACACCATATATTTT
NA	TRBV14	TRBJ2-7	NA	CASSQDRSGLYYEQYF	TGTGCCAGCAGCCAAGATCGGAGCGGGCTATACTACGAGCAGTACTTC
NA	TRBV13	TRBJ2-1	TRBD1	CASSFQGAPTYNEQFF	TGTGCCAGCAGCTTCCAGGGGGCGCCAACCTACAATGAGCAGTTCTTC
NA	TRBV10-2	TRBJ2-5	NA	CASSDWVQETQYF	TGCGCCAGCAGTGACTGGGTCCAAGAGACCCAGTACTTC
NA	TRBV21-1	TRBJ2-3	NA	CASSKILLRDRGTDTQYF	TGTGCCAGCAGCAAAATTCTGCTCCGGGACAGGGGCACAGATACGCAGTATTTT
NA	TRBV4-3	TRBJ1-2	TRBD1	CASSPSMAGGVYYGYTF	TGCGCCAGCAGCCCATCTATGGCAGGGGGCGTTTACTATGGCTACACCTTC
NA	TRBV7-9	TRBJ1-1	TRBD1	CASRSTGFTEAFF	TGTGCCAGCAGGTCGACAGGGTTCACTGAAGCTTTCTTT
NA	TRBV15	TRBJ2-7	NA	CATSSTRGTPSYEQYF	TGTGCCACCAGCAGTACTCGGGGGACTCCCTCCTACGAGCAGTACTTC
once	TRBV19	TRBJ2-1	NA	CASIGGPSYNEQFF	TGTGCCAGCATCGGGGGGCCCTCCTACAATGAGCAGTTCTTC
NA	TRBV29-1	TRBJ2-3	NA	CSALTDTQYF	TGCAGCGCTCTAACAGATACGCAGTATTTT
NA	TRBV30	TRBJ1-3	NA	CACLGATGNTIYF	TGTGCCTGCCTGGGGGCGACTGGAAACACCATATATTTT
NA	TRBV4-1	TRBJ2-7	TRBD2	CASSQALAGVAYEQYF	TGCGCCAGCAGCCAAGCCCTAGCGGGGGTCGCCTACGAGCAGTACTTC
NA	TRBV7-9	TRBJ1-1	NA	CASSLVRRNTEAFF	TGTGCCAGCAGCTTAGTTCGGAGGAACACTGAAGCTTTCTTT
NA	TRBV6-5	TRBJ2-2	NA	CASSFLGNTGELFF	TGTGCCAGCAGTTTTCTAGGGAACACCGGGGAGCTGTTTTTT
NA	TRBV6-1	TRBJ2-1	NA	CASSPPGHNEQFF	TGTGCCAGCAGTCCGCCAGGACACAATGAGCAGTTCTTC
few	TRBV30	TRBJ1-1	NA	CAWSYRITEAFF	TGTGCCTGGAGTTATCGGATCACTGAAGCTTTCTTT
NA	TRBV7-6	TRBJ2-7	TRBD1	CASSPGTGAPLQYF	TGTGCCAGCAGCCCCGGGACAGGGGCTCCCTTGCAGTACTTC
NA	TRBV6-4	TRBJ2-1	TRBD2	CASSDLAGGFNEQFF	TGTGCCAGCAGTGACCTAGCGGGGGGGTTCAATGAGCAGTTCTTC
NA	TRBV19	TRBJ2-7	NA	CASSSGRGSEEQYF	TGTGCCAGTAGTAGTGGAAGGGGCTCAGAAGAGCAGTACTTC
NA	TRBV5-1	TRBJ2-1	NA	CASTPSGVNEQFF	TGCGCCAGCACGCCGTCAGGGGTCAATGAGCAGTTCTTC
NA	TRBV15	TRBJ1-2	NA	CATSRDRGAAQEGYTF	TGTGCCACCAGCAGAGATAGGGGGGCGGCTCAGGAGGGCTACACCTTC
NA	TRBV5-1	TRBJ1-2	NA	CASSWEGEIVWGYTF	TGCGCCAGCAGCTGGGAGGGGGAGATCGTGTGGGGCTACACCTTC
NA	TRBV7-9	TRBJ2-3	NA	CASSLGRDLSTDTQYF	TGTGCCAGCAGCCTCGGACGGGATCTTAGCACAGATACGCAGTATTTT
NA	TRBV29-1	TRBJ2-7	NA	CSVTEGVGGYEQYF	TGCAGCGTTACCGAGGGGGTCGGCGGCTACGAGCAGTACTTC
NA	TRBV25-1	TRBJ1-2	TRBD1	CASSATGADGYTF	TGTGCCAGCAGTGCAACAGGGGCGGATGGCTACACCTTC
NA	TRBV2	TRBJ1-2	NA	CASKYFENYGYTF	TGTGCCAGCAAGTATTTCGAGAACTATGGCTACACCTTC
NA	TRBV4-1	TRBJ1-5	NA	CASSQVTGQWPQHF	TGCGCCAGCAGCCAAGTAACAGGCCAATGGCCCCAGCATTTT
once	TRBV2	TRBJ2-7	NA	CASSSDYEQYF	TGTGCCAGCAGCTCAGATTACGAGCAGTACTTC
NA	TRBV7-2	TRBJ2-7	TRBD2	CASSLAGTSGGVTYEQYF	TGTGCCAGCAGCTTGGCCGGGACTAGCGGGGGGGTTACCTACGAGCAGTACTTC
NA	TRBV6-1	TRBJ2-7	NA	CASSEPENYEQYF	TGTGCCAGCAGTGAACCTGAGAACTACGAGCAGTACTTC
NA	TRBV2	TRBJ2-7	TRBD1	CASTFGTGIYEQYF	TGTGCCAGCACTTTTGGGACAGGAATCTACGAGCAGTACTTC
NA	TRBV7-6	TRBJ2-3	TRBD1	CASSLGTGGAGTDTQYF	TGTGCCAGCAGCTTAGGGACAGGGGGCGCCGGCACAGATACGCAGTATTTT
NA	TRBV12-5	TRBJ2-1	TRBD2	CASGLAGGVRHEQFF	TGTGCTAGTGGTTTGGCGGGGGGGGTGCGGCATGAGCAGTTCTTC
NA	TRBV5-4	TRBJ2-1	NA	CASSPEGGPSYNEQFF	TGTGCCAGCAGCCCGGAGGGGGGCCCCTCCTACAATGAGCAGTTCTTC
NA	TRBV10-3	TRBJ2-3	NA	CAISEPELGHTDTQYF	TGTGCCATCAGTGAGCCTGAGTTGGGTCACACAGATACGCAGTATTTT
NA	TRBV13	TRBJ1-5	TRBD1	CASSLGPGTGHQPQHF	TGTGCCAGCAGCTTAGGCCCTGGGACAGGGCATCAGCCCCAGCATTTT
NA	TRBV9	TRBJ2-3	TRBD2	CASSEWGGSTDTQYF	TGTGCCAGCAGCGAATGGGGGGGGTCCACAGATACGCAGTATTTT
NA	TRBV6-6	TRBJ2-7	NA	CASSYSTLFNEQYF	TGTGCCAGCAGTTACTCGACCTTGTTCAACGAGCAGTACTTC
few	TRBV2	TRBJ2-1	TRBD2	CASSELAGGLSYNEQFF	TGTGCCAGCAGTGAACTAGCGGGGGGACTTTCCTACAATGAGCAGTTCTTC
NA	TRBV9	TRBJ2-7	NA	CASSVGGTYEQYF	TGTGCCAGCAGCGTAGGGGGGACCTACGAGCAGTACTTC
NA	TRBV4-2	TRBJ1-4	NA	CASSQGGNEKLFF	TGTGCCAGCAGCCAGGGGGGGAATGAAAAACTGTTTTTT
NA	TRBV9	TRBJ1-1	NA	CASSGPPGTEAFF	TGTGCCAGCAGCGGTCCCCCTGGGACTGAAGCTTTCTTT
once	TRBV5-8	TRBJ2-2	NA	CASSLGLTGELFF	TGTGCCAGCAGCTTGGGACTTACCGGGGAGCTGTTTTTT
NA	TRBV6-5	TRBJ1-1	NA	CASSYSSSTEAFF	TGTGCCAGCAGTTACTCGTCGTCCACTGAAGCTTTCTTT
NA	TRBV9	TRBJ2-2	NA	CASSGRGPGELFF	TGTGCCAGCAGTGGAAGGGGCCCGGGGGAGCTGTTTTTT
NA	TRBV5-4	TRBJ2-7	NA	CASSSSYEQYF	TGTGCCAGCAGCTCCTCCTACGAGCAGTACTTC